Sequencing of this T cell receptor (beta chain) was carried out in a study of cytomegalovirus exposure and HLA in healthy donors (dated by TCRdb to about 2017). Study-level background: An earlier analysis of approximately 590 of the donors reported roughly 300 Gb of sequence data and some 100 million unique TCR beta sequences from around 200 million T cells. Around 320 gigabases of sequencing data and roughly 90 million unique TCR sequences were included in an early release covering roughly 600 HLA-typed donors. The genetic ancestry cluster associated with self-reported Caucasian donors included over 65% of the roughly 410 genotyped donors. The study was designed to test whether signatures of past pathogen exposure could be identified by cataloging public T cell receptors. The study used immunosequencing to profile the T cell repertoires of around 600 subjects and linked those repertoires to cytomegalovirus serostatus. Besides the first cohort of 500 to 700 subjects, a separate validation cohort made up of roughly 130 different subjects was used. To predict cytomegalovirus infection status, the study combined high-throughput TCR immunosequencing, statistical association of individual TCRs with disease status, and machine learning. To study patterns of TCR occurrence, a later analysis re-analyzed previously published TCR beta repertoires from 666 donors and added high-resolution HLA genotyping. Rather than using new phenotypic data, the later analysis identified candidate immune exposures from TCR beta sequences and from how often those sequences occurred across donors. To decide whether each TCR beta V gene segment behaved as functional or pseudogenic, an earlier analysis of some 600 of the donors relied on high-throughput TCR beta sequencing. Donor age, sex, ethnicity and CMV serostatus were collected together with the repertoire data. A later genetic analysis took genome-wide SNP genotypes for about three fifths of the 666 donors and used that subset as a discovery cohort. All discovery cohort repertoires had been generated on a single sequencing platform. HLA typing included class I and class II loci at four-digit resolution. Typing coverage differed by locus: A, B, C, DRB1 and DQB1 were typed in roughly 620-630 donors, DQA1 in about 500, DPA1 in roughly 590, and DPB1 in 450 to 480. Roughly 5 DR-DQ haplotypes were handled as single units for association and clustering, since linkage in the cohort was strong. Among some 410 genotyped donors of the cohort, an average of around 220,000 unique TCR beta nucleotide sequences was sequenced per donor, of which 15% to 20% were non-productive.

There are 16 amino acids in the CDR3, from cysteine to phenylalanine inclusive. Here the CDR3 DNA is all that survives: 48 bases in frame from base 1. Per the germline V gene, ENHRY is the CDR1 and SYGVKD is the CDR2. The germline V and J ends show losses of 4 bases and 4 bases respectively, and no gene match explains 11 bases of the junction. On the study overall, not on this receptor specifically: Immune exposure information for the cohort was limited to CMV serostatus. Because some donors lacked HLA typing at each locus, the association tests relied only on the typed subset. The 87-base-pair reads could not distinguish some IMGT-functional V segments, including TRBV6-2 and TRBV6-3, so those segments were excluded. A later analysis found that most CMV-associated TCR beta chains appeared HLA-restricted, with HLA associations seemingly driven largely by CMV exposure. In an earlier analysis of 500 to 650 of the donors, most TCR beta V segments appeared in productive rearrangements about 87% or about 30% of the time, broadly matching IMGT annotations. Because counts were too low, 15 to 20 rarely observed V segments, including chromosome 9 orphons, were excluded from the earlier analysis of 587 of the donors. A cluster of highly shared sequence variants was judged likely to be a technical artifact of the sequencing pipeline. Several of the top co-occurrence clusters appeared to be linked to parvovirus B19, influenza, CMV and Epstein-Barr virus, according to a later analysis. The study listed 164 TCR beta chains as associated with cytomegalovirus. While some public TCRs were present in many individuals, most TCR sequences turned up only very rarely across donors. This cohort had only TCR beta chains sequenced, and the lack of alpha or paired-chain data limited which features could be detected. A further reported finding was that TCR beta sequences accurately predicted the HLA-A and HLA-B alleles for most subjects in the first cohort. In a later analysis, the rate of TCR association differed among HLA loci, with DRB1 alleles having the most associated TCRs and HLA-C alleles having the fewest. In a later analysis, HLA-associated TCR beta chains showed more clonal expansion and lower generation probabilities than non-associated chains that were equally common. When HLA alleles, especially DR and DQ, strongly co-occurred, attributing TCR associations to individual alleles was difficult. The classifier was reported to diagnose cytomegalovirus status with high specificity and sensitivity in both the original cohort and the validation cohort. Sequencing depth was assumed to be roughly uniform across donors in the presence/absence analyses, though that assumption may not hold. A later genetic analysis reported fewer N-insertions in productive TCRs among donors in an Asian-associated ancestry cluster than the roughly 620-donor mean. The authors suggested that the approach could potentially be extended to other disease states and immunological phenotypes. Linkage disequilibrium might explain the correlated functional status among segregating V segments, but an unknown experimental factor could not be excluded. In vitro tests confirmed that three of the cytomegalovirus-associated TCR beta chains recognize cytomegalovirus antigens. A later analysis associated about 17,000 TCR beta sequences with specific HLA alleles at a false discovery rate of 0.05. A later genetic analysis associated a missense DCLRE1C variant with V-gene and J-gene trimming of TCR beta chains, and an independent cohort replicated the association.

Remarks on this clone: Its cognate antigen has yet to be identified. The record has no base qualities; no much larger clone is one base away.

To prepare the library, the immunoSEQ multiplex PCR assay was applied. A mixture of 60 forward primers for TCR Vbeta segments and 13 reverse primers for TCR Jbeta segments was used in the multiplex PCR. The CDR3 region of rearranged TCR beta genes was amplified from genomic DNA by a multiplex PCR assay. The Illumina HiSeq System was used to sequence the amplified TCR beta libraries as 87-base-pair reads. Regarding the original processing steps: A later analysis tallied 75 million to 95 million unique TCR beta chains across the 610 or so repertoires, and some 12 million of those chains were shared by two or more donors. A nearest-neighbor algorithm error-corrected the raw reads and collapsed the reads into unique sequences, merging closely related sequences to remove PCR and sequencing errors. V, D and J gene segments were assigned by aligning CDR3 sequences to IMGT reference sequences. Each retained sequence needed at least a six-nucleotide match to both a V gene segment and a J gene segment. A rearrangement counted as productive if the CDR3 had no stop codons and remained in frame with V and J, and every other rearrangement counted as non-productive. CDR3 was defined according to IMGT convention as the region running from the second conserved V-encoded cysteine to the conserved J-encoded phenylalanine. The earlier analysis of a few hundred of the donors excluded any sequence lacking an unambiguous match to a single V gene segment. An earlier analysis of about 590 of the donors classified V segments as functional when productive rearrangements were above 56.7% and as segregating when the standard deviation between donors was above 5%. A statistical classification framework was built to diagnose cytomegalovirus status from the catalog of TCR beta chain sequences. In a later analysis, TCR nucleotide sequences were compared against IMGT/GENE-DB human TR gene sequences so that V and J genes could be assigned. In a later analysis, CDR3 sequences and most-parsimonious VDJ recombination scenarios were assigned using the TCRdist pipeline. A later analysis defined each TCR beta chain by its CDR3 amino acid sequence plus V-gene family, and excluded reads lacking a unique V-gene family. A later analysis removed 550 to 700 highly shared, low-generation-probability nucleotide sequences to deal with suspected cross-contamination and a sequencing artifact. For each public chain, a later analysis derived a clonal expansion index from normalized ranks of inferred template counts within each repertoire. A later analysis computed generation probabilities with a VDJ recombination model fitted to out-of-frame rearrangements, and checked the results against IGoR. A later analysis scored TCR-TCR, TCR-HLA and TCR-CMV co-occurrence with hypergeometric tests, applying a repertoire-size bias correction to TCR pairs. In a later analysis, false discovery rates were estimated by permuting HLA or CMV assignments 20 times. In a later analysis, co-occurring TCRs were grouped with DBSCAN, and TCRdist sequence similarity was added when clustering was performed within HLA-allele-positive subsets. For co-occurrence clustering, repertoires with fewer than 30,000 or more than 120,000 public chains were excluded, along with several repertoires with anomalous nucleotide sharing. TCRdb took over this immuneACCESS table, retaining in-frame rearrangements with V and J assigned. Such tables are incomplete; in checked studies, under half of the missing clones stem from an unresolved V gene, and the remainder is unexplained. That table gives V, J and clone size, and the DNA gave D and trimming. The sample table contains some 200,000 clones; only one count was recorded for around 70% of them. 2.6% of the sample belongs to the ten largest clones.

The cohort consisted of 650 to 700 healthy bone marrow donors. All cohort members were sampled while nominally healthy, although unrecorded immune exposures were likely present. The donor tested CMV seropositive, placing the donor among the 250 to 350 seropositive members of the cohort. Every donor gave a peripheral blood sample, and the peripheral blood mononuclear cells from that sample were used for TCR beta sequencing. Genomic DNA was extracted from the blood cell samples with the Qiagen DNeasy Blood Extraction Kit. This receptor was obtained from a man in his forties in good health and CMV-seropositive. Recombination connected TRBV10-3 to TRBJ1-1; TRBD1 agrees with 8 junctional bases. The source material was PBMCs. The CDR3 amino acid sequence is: CAISGGQGALGTEAFF. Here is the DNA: TGTGCCATCAGTGGGGGGCAGGGGGCGCTGGGCACTGAAGCTTTCTTT.